The rows below give T cell receptor beta chains drawn from one sample of a study of OX40 agonist ivuxolimab in advanced cancers. TCRdb's copy holds only in-frame clones and misses some; the assay was immunoSEQ multiplex PCR. Of under 50,000 clones listed, approximately 80% are singletons. The sample consisted of CD4+ or CD8+ T cells sorted from blood, taken in a trial of the OX40 agonist ivuxolimab. These receptors all come from an adult with an advanced solid tumor such as melanoma, head and neck, liver or kidney cancer. Each CDR3 is given with its conserved first and last residue.

>TRBJ2-5|TRBV5-1
CASSLGAGSAETQYF
>TRBJ2-3|TRBV9
CASSPRTSGVTDTQYF
>TRBJ2-5|TRBV5-1
CASSPAHRDQETQYF
>TRBJ1-2|TRBV6-1
CASSTDNYGYTF
>TRBJ2-3|TRBV18
CASSGTSGSNTQYF
>TRBJ1-4|TRBV5-1
CASSLNNEKLFF
>TRBJ2-5|TRBV5-5
CASSPGRGGIQETQYF
>TRBJ2-2|TRBV18
CASSPGLANTGELFF
>TRBJ2-1|TRBV4-1
CASSRPSGTGNEQFF
>TRBJ2-7|TRBV19
CASREGALGSYEQYF
>TRBJ2-5|TRBV25-1
CASSDQGETQYF
>TRBJ2-1|TRBV25-1
CASSDLLGEARPQFF
>TRBJ2-1|TRBV25-1
CASSDVGEQFF
>TRBJ2-3|TRBV7-9
CASSQSAGGISTDTQYF
>TRBJ1-1|TRBV11-2
CASSLEGATNPMNTEAFF
>TRBJ2-1|TRBV7-9
CASSLEAVRAGRREQFF
>TRBJ2-2|TRBV29-1
CSGGQGGSAGELFF
>TRBJ1-2|TRBV7-2
CASSPLLEFYGYTF
>TRBJ2-6|TRBV28
CASSPWVASGANVLTF
>TRBJ1-4|TRBV7-9
CASSQTPSGEKLFF
>TRBJ2-2|TRBV28
CASRPDRVSTGELFF
>TRBJ2-1|TRBV5-5
CASSGRGQTYNEQFF
>TRBJ2-7|TRBV27
CASRRQGSYEQYF
>TRBJ1-2|TRBV25-1
CASSEFGRQGNGYTF
>TRBJ2-1|TRBV18
CASSPQGNLYNEQFF
>TRBJ2-1|TRBV28
CASSSTASGKKNEQFF
>TRBJ1-1|TRBV5-1
CASSFTENTEAFF
>TRBJ2-7|TRBV10-3
CAISGGDYEQYF
>TRBJ2-3|TRBV5-4
CASRTWTGGTDTQYF
>TRBJ1-1|TRBV29-1
CSVVENTEAFF
>TRBJ1-1|TRBV2
CASSEDRTGNTEAFF
>TRBJ2-5|TRBV7-9
CASSLRSEETQYF
>TRBJ2-7|TRBV21-1
CASSTGDRGPPYEQYF
>TRBJ2-5|TRBV14
CASSPLGETQYF
>TRBJ2-7|TRBV18
CASSTGNPSYEQYF
>TRBJ2-5|TRBV5-1
CASSPGTEIQETQYF